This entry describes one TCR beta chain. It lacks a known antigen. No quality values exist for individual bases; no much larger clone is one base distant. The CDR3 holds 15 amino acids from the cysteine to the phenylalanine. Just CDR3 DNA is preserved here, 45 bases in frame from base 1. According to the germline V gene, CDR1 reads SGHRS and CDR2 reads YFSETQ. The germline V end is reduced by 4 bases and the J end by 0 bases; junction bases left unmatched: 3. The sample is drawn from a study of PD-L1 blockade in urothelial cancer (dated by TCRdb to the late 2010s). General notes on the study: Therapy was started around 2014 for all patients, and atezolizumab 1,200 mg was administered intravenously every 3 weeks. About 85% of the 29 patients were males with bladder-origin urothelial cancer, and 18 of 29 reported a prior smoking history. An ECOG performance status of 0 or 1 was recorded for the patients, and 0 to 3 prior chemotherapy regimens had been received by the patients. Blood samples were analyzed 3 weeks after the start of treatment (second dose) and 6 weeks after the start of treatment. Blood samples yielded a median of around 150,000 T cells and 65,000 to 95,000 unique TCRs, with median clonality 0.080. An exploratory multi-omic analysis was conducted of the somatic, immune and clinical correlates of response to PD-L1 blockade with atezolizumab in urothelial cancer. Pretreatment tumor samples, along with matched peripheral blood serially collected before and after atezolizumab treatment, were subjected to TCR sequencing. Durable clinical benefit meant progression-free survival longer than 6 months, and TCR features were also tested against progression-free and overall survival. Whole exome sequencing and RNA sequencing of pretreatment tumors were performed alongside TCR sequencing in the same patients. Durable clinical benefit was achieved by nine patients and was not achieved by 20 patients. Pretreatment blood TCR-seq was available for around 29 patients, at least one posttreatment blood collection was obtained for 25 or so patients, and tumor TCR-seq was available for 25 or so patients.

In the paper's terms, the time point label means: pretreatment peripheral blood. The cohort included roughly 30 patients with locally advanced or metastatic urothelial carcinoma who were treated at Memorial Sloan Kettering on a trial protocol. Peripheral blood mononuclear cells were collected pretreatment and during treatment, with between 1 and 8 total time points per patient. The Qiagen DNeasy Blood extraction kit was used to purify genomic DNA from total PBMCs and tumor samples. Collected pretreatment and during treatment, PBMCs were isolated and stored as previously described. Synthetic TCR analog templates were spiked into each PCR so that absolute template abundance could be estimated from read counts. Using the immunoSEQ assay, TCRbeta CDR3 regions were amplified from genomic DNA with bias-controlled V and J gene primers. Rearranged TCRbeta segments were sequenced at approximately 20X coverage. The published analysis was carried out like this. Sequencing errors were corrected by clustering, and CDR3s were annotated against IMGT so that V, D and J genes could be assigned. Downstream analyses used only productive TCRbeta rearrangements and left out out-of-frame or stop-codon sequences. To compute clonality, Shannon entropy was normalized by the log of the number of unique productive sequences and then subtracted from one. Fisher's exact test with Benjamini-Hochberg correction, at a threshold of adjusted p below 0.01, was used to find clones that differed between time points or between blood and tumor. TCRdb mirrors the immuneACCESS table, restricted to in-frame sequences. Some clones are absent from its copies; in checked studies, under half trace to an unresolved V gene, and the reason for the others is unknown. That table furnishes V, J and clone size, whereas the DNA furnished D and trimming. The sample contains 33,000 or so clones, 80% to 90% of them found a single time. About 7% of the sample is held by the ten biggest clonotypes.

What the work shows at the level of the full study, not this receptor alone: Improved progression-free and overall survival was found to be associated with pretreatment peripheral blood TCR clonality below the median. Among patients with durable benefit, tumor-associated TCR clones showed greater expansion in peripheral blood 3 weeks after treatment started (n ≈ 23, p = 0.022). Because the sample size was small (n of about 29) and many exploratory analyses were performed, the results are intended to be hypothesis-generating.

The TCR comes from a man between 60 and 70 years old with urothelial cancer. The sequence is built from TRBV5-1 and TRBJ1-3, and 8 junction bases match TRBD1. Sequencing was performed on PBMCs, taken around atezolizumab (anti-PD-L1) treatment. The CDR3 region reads CASSGGTGSGNTIYF. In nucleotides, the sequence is TGCGCCAGCAGCGGAGGGACAGGCTCTGGAAACACCATATATTTT.